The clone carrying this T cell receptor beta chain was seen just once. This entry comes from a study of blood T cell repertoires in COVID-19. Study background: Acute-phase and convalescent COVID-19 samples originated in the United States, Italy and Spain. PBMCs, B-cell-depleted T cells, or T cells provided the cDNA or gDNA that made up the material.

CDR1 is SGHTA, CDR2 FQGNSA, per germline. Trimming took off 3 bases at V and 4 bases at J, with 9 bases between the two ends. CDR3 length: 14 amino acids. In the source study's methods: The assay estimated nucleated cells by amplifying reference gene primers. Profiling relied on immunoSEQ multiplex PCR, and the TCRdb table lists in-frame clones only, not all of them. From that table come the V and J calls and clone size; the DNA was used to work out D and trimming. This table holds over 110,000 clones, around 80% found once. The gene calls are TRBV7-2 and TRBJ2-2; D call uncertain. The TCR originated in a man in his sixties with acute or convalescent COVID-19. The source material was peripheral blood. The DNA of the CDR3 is TGTGCCAGCAGCTTTTCTGACACCACCGGGGAGCTGTTTTTT. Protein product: CASSFSDTTGELFF.